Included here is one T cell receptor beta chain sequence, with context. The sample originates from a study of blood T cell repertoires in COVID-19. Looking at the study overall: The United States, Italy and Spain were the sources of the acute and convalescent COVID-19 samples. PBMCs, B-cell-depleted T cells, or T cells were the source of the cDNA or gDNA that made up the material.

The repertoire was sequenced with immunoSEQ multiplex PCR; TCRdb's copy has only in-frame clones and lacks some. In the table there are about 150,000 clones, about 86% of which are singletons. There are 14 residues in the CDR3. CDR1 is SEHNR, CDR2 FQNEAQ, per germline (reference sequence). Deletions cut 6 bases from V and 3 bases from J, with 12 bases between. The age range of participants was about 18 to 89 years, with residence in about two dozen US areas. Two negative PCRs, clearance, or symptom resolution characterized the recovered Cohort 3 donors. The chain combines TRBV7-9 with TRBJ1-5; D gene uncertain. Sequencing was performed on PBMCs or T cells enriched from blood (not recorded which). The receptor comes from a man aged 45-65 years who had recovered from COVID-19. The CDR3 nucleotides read TGTGCCAGCAGACGAAGCGGAAACAATCAGCCCCAGCATTTT. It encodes CASRRSGNNQPQHF.